This TCR beta chain emerged from a study of shared clonotypes between healthy human individuals. Sorted-subset replicate PCRs used 200 ng DNA, around 27,000 T cell genomes. TCRdb keeps only in-frame clones here, not all; method: immunoSEQ multiplex PCR. The sample shows over a million clones, around 78% of them seen only once. CDR1 SGHRS and CDR2 YFSETQ come from the germline V gene. Trimming took 4 bases from V and 1 from J, leaving 11 bases between them. The CDR3 is made up of 15 amino acids. The rearrangement uses TRBV5-1 and TRBJ2-2, with D unresolved. Source material: memory CD4+ T cells from PBMCs. The subset: CD45RA-negative fraction. The source of this sequence is a man younger than 30 in good health. Some clones in this sample may be carry-over from other donors' samples. The CDR3 is CASSTPQQNTGELFF. As DNA, the CDR3 is TGCGCCAGCAGCACGCCACAGCAGAACACCGGGGAGCTGTTTTTT.